Following are 30 T cell receptor beta chains from one sample sequenced in a study of T-cell reconstitution after alpha-beta-depleted transplantation in children. Molecular barcoding with unique molecular identifiers was used for the TCRbeta library. In TCRdb, the PCR reads were re-called with MiXCR into one record per CDR3 protein. The table includes about 610,000 distinct CDR3 sequences, 10% detected once. Sequenced here: PBMCs from the stem cell graft donor, sampled from the stem cell graft. Source of these receptors: a human donor who donated a stem cell graft to a child with acute myeloid leukemia.

V gene TRBV6-6 combines with J gene TRBJ2-7, with 7 bases aligning to TRBD2. CDR1 MNHNY and CDR2 SVGAGI come from the germline V gene (reference sequence). V lost 9 bases, J lost 3 bases, and 8 bases stayed unmatched. The CDR3 totals 13 residues. The CDR3 region is CASAREVGYEQYF. In nucleotides, the CDR3 is TGTGCCAGTGCCCGGGAGGTGGGCTACGAGCAGTACTTC.

This sequence joins TRBV29-1 and TRBJ2-1, with D possibly being TRBD2 (5 bases). This CDR3 region has 13 residues. Germline-derived CDR1 and CDR2 are SQVTM and ANQGSEA. Trimming removed 5 bases at V and 8 bases at J, with 16 bases between. The CDR3 loop is CSVRGRVRDEQFF. The CDR3 DNA sequence: TGCAGCGTTCGGGGTAGGGTGCGCGATGAGCAGTTCTTC.

The chain is built from TRBV5-6 and TRBJ2-1; TRBD1 or TRBD2 may be the D gene (7 bases each). The germline V gene has CDR1 SGHDT and CDR2 YYEEEE. Trimming shortened V by 5 bases and J by 3 bases, and 15 bases separated the two germline ends. The CDR3 has 15 residues. This chain's CDR3 is CASSNQGGGYNEQFF. For the CDR3, the DNA is TGTGCCAGCAGTAACCAGGGGGGGGGCTACAATGAGCAGTTCTTC.

The chain couples TRBV29-1 to TRBJ2-3, with 8 bases aligning to TRBD2. From germline, CDR1 is SQVTM and CDR2 ANQGSEA. The CDR3 consists of 13 residues. J was trimmed by 3 bases and V by 8 bases; bases with no gene match: 7. The CDR3 protein is CSLRSGRTDTQYF. CDR3 nucleotides: TGCAGCCTGCGGAGCGGGAGAACAGATACGCAGTATTTT.

The chain links TRBV18 to TRBJ2-4; a weak D match, TRBD2 (5 bases). This CDR3 has 13 residues. Germline CDR1 is KGHSH and CDR2 is LQKENI. V was shortened by 2 bases and J by 12 bases, with 14 bases between the two germline ends. The CDR3 protein is CASSPEVGVSQYF. CDR3 coding DNA: TGTGCCAGCTCACCAGAGGTGGGAGTGAGTCAGTACTTC.

This clonotype was detected only a few times. The J gene is TRBJ2-1, the V gene TRBV29-1; 11 nucleotides match TRBD2. V trimming: 4 bases; J trimming: 7 bases; junction bases outside the gene matches: 6. This CDR3 has 14 amino acids. Germline CDR1 is SQVTM and CDR2 is ANQGSEA. The CDR3 loop is CSVVNLAGGNEQFF. In DNA form, the CDR3 reads TGCAGCGTTGTCAATCTAGCGGGAGGTAATGAGCAGTTCTTC.

This clonotype has a handful of counts. The rearrangement joins TRBV4-2 to TRBJ2-1; TRBD1 agrees at 12 bases. The CDR3 runs 17 residues. Looked up from germline, CDR1 is LGHNA and CDR2 is YNFKEQ. V was pared by 0 bases and J by 9 bases, with 9 bases of the junction left unmatched. The CDR3 DNA follows: TGTGCCAGCAGCCAAGAGGGGACGGGACAGGGGGCTGTTGAGCAGTTCTTC. Translated: CASSQEGTGQGAVEQFF.

This rearrangement joins TRBV20-1 to TRBJ2-7; D perhaps matches TRBD2 (5 bases). With 6 bases removed from V and 0 bases from J, the gap between germline ends came to 15 bases. The germline V gene has CDR1 DFQATT and CDR2 SNEGSKA (reference sequence). This CDR3 region has 14 residues. CDR3 sequence (DNA): TGCAGTGCCCCCCCCAGCGGCCTCTCCTACGAGCAGTACTTC. Amino acids: CSAPPSGLSYEQYF.

This clonotype was observed a handful of times. The CDR3 here is CASSSTGVTLGNYGYTF. CDR3 coding DNA: TGTGCCAGCAGCTCGACAGGGGTCACGCTCGGGAACTATGGCTACACCTTC. The rearrangement links TRBV7-2 to TRBJ1-2, with 8 nucleotides matching TRBD1. The CDR3 length is 17 residues. Germline CDR1 reads SGHTA; CDR2 reads FQGNSA. Trimming took 4 bases from V and 2 from J; bases not matched to a gene: 12.

This clonotype was detected only a few times. The rearrangement uses TRBV7-2 and TRBJ2-5; D unclear. Germline-derived CDR1 and CDR2 are SGHTA and FQGNSA. This CDR3 is built from 15 residues. V was clipped by 8 bases and J by 3 bases, with 19 bases between them. The CDR3 DNA sequence: TGTGCCAGCGCTACCGAATCGACCTTAAAAGAGACCCAGTACTTC. It encodes CASATESTLKETQYF.

This clonotype was seen only a few times. This sequence joins TRBV5-1 and TRBJ2-3; D is perhaps TRBD1 (5 bases). Trimming cost V 7 bases and J 5 bases, with 17 bases left between them. CDR3 length equals 14 residues. The germline CDR1 and CDR2 sequences are SGHRS and YFSETQ. CDR3 sequence: CASCLSLGEDTQYF. In DNA form, the CDR3 reads TGCGCCAGCTGCCTCTCTCTAGGGGAAGATACGCAGTATTTT.

This clonotype was seen more than once but under ten times. The V call is TRBV6-2 or TRBV6-3, the J call TRBJ1-2; D gene unclear. Trimming shortened V by 6 bases and J by 6 bases, and 11 bases separated the two germline ends. Germline V CDR1 and CDR2: MNHEY, SVGEGT. The CDR3 has 12 residues. The CDR3 region is CASRSARHGYTF. The DNA of the CDR3 is TGTGCCAGCAGGTCTGCAAGACATGGCTACACCTTC.

This clonotype has a handful of counts. The J gene is TRBJ2-1, the V gene TRBV3-1; 14 positions match TRBD2. With V trimmed by 4 bases and J by 6 bases, 8 bases remained unmatched. The germline CDR1 and CDR2 sequences are LGHDT and YNNKEL (reference sequence). This CDR3 comprises 17 residues. In DNA, the CDR3 is TGTGCCAGCAGCCGGACTAGCGGGAGGTCGCAGCCCAATGAGCAGTTCTTC. Its protein is CASSRTSGRSQPNEQFF.

This clonotype was seen a few times. This chain uses TRBV6-2 or TRBV6-3 with TRBJ1-2, with D maybe TRBD1 (6 bases). Per the germline V gene, CDR1 is MNHEY and CDR2 is SVGEGT. CDR3 length: 19 amino acids. V was cut by 4 bases and J by 0 bases, with 24 bases left in between. The CDR3 spells CASSLPFGHGQLTNYGYTF. Written as DNA, the CDR3 is TGTGCCAGCAGTTTACCCTTTGGCCACGGACAGCTAACTAACTATGGCTACACCTTC.

This clonotype showed up many times. V is TRBV5-1 and J is TRBJ1-1, with no clear D. This CDR3 is 13 amino acids long. V lost 0 bases and J lost 7, with 10 bases in between. Germline V gene lookup returns CDR1 SGHRS and CDR2 YFSETQ. The CDR3 loop is CASSLAMPFEAFF. In DNA, the CDR3 is TGCGCCAGCAGCTTGGCTATGCCTTTTGAAGCTTTCTTT.

This clonotype was seen repeatedly, ten times or more. The chain couples TRBV4-3 to TRBJ2-5; D gene uncertain. The V and J ends lost 0 bases and 0 bases respectively, with 11 bases between them. CDR3 size: 16 residues. From germline, CDR1 is LGHNA and CDR2 YSLEER. This CDR3 is CASSQDLSYYQETQYF. The CDR3 DNA is TGCGCCAGCAGCCAAGATTTAAGCTATTACCAAGAGACCCAGTACTTC.

This clonotype was detected many times. The chain recombines TRBV20-1 with TRBJ1-2, with D unresolved. The CDR3 covers 10 residues. Germline V gene lookup returns CDR1 DFQATT and CDR2 SNEGSKA (reference sequence). V gave up 2 bases and J gave up 3 bases, with 1 base separating them. The CDR3 coding sequence is TGCAGTGCTAGACACTATGGCTACACCTTC. Its translation is CSARHYGYTF.

The rearrangement links TRBV20-1 to TRBJ2-3, with D perhaps matching TRBD2 (6 bases). The ends were cut back, 5 bases at V and 0 bases at J, with 12 bases in the middle. CDR3 length: 14 residues. Per the germline V gene, CDR1 is DFQATT and CDR2 is SNEGSKA (reference sequence). The CDR3 loop is CSAGTYLSTDTQYF. CDR3 nucleotides: TGCAGTGCTGGGACTTACCTTAGCACAGATACGCAGTATTTT.

V is TRBV10-3 and J is TRBJ2-2; 7 positions match TRBD1. CDR3 length: 17 residues. Germline trimming cut 10 bases from V and 5 bases from J; bases unmatched to any gene: 19. Germline lookup yields CDR1 ENHRY and CDR2 SYGVKD. The CDR3 here is CATIGRIGGSGTGELFF. The CDR3 DNA reads TGTGCCACCATTGGGCGGATAGGGGGCTCAGGAACCGGGGAGCTGTTTTTT.

The sample holds a few counts of this clonotype. The V call is TRBV12-3 or TRBV12-4, the J call TRBJ1-5; 7 nucleotides align to TRBD1. This CDR3 has 15 amino acids. V shed 6 bases and J 2 bases; nucleotides not matched to a gene: 7. The CDR3 is CASRPQGKGNQPQHF. The CDR3, as DNA: TGTGCCAGCAGGCCACAGGGGAAGGGCAATCAGCCCCAGCATTTT.

The V gene is TRBV7-8, the J gene TRBJ2-7, with D perhaps matching TRBD1 or TRBD2 (5 bases each). V gave up 7 bases and J gave up 13 bases, with 23 bases separating them. The CDR3 is 13 residues long. CDR1 and CDR2 (germline): SGHVS, FQNEAQ. In DNA form, the CDR3 reads TGTGCCAGCATCCGGAGTCCGGGGACCGGGATATACTTC. This gives the protein CASIRSPGTGIYF.

Many counts were recorded for this clonotype. The rearrangement uses TRBV27 and TRBJ2-7, with 7 bases matching TRBD1. This CDR3 is built from 15 residues. Germline V CDR1 and CDR2: MNHEY, SMNVEV (reference sequence). Trimming at V came to 0 bases and at J to 5 bases, leaving 7 bases not matched to a gene. The DNA for the CDR3 is TGTGCCAGCAGTTTATCAGGGGGCTTCTTCGACGAGCAGTACTTC. It encodes CASSLSGGFFDEQYF.

V and J are TRBV29-1 and TRBJ2-1; TRBD2 aligns across 16 bases. The ends lost 4 bases at V and 0 bases at J; junction bases unmatched: 3. Germline CDR1 is SQVTM and CDR2 is ANQGSEA. The CDR3 sequence is 17 residues long. CDR3 sequence reads: CSVGGLAGGSSYNEQFF. The DNA for the CDR3 is TGCAGCGTTGGGGGACTAGCGGGAGGGAGCTCCTACAATGAGCAGTTCTTC.

V is TRBV27 and J is TRBJ2-7; 8 nucleotides align to TRBD2. Germline values: CDR1 MNHEY, CDR2 SMNVEV (reference sequence). J was trimmed by 1 base and V by 6 bases; bases with no gene match: 14. This CDR3 region has 17 residues. CDR3 region: CASSPRPLAVLSYEQYF. The CDR3 nucleotides are TGTGCCAGCAGCCCCAGACCACTAGCGGTCCTTTCCTACGAGCAGTACTTC.

This clonotype was seen at least ten times. V gene TRBV28 combines with J gene TRBJ2-2; 8 bases match TRBD1. The germline gives CDR1 MDHEN, CDR2 SYDVKM. This CDR3 has 16 residues. V lost 2 bases and J lost 4; bases outside the gene matches: 6. CDR3 DNA: TGTGCCAGCAGTTTAACTAGAACAGGGGGCACCGGGGAGCTGTTTTTT. Residues: CASSLTRTGGTGELFF.

The chain employs TRBV7-2 and TRBJ2-7, with 10 bases aligning to TRBD1. CDR1 SGHTA and CDR2 FQGNSA come from the germline V gene. The junction had 5 bases not matched to a gene; V was cut back by 2 bases and J by 4 bases. CDR3 length: 15 amino acids. CDR3 coding DNA: TGTGCCAGCAGCTTAATTCGGACAGGGGGGTACGAGCAGTACTTC. It specifies CASSLIRTGGYEQYF.

This chain uses TRBV7-2 with TRBJ2-1, with a possible D match to TRBD2 (6 bases). Trimming shortened V by 3 bases and J by 5 bases, and 20 bases separated the two germline ends. Germline CDR1 and CDR2: SGHTA and FQGNSA. The CDR3 contains 17 residues. The CDR3 DNA reads as TGTGCCAGCAGCTTCAGTATCCCCGGGAGACCCAACAATGAGCAGTTCTTC. Translation gives CASSFSIPGRPNNEQFF.

V is TRBV5-5 and J is TRBJ2-2; tentative D call: TRBD1 (5 bases). Germline V gives CDR1 SGHKS, CDR2 YYEKEE (reference sequence). The ends were cut back, 4 bases at V and 7 bases at J, with 17 bases in the middle. The CDR3 is 15 amino acids. CDR3 in amino acids: CASSQGGRAGGELFF. CDR3 sequence (DNA): TGTGCCAGCAGCCAGGGTGGTAGGGCCGGCGGGGAGCTGTTTTTT. Full variable domain (missing parts from reference TRBV5-5 and TRBJ2-2): DAGVTQSPTHLIKTRGQQVTLRCSPISGHKSVSWYQQVLGQGPQFIFQYYEKEERGRGNFPDRFSARQFPNYSSELNVNALLLGDSALYLCASSQGGRAGGELFFGEGSRLTVL.

A few counts support this clonotype. This could be a read error, since a much larger clone is one nucleotide away. This chain connects TRBV12-3 or TRBV12-4 to TRBJ2-1; 7 nucleotides agree with TRBD2. V lost 7 bases and J lost 1; bases outside the gene matches: 10. CDR3 length equals 16 residues. The CDR3 protein is CASILSSGPSYNEQFF. The CDR3, as DNA: TGTGCCAGCATCCTTTCTAGCGGCCCGTCCTACAATGAGCAGTTCTTC.

The chain is built from TRBV12-3 or TRBV12-4 and TRBJ1-5; TRBD1 matches 7 bases. This CDR3 is built from 17 residues. Losses at the gene ends were 2 bases for V and 0 bases for J; bases not matched to a gene: 7. CDR3 sequence (DNA): TGTGCCAGCAGTTTAAAGGGGGCTGGTTTTAGCAATCAGCCCCAGCATTTT. It is translated as CASSLKGAGFSNQPQHF.